This T cell receptor (beta chain) was observed in a study of T-cell reconstitution after alpha-beta-depleted transplantation in children. In the case of this clonotype: The antigen is unknown.

During its preparation, the TCRbeta library received unique molecular identifiers. TCRdb fed the PCR reads into MiXCR, producing one record per CDR3 protein. The sample holds about 60,000 distinct CDR3 sequences, roughly 45% seen once. Whole-study results and caveats: Alpha-beta T cells present about two months after transplant were reported to originate from several hundred expanded graft clones.

CDR3 length: 18 amino acids. Germline lookup yields CDR1 SNHLY and CDR2 FYNNEI. V was pared by 2 bases and J by 0 bases, with 14 bases between. The TCR sequence derives from a male patient aged 10 to 17 who had a stem cell transplant for acute lymphoblastic leukemia, so the T cells may come from the graft donor. The source was PBMCs, mostly from graft donor cells, collected 360 days after TCRalphabeta/CD19-depleted stem cell transplant. The V call is TRBV2, the J call TRBJ2-6, with D tentatively TRBD1 (6 bases). This CDR3 is CASSEWMGAYSGANVLTF. The CDR3 nucleotides are TGTGCCAGCAGTGAATGGATGGGGGCCTACTCTGGGGCCAACGTCCTGACTTTC.